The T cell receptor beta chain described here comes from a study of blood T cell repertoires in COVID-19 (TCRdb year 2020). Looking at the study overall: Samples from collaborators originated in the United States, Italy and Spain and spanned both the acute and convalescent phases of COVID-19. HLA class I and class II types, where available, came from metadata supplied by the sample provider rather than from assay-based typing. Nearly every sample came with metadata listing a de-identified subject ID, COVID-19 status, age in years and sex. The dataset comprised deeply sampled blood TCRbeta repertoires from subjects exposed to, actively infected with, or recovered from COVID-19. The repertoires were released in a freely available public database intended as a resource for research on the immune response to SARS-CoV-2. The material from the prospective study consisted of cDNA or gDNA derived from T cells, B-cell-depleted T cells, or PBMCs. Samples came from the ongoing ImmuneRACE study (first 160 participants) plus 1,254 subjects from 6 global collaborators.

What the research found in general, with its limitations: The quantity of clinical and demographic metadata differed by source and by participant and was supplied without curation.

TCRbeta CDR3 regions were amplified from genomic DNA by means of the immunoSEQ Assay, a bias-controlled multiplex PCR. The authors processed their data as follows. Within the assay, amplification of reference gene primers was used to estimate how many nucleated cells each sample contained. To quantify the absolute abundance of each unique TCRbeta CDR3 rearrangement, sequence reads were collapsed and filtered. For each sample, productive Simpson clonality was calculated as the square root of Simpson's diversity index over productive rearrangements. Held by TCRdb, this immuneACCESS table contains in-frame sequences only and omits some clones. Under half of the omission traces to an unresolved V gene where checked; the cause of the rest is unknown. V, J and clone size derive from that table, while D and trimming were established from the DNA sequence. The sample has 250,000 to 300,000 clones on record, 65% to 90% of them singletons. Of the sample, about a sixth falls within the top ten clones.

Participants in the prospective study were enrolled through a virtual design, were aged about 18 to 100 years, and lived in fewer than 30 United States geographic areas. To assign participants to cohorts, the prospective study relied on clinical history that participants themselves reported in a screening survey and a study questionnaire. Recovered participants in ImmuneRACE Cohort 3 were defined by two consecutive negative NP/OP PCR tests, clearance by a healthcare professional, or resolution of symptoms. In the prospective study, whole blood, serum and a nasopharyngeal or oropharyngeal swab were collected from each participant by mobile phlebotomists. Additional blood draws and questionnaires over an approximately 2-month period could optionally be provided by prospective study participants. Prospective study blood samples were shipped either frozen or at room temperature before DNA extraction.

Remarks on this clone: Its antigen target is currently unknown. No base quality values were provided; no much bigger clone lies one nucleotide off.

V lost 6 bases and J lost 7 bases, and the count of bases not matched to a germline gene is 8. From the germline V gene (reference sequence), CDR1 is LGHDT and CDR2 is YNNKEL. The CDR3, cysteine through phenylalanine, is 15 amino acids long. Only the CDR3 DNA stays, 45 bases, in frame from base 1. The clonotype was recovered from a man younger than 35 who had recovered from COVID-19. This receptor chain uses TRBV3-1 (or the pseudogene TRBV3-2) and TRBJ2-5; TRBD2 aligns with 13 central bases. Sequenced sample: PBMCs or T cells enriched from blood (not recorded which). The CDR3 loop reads CASSETSGRYGTQYF. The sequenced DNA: TGTGCCAGCAGTGAGACTAGCGGGAGGTATGGGACCCAGTACTTC.